The 20 T cell receptor beta chains below all came from one sample that was sequenced in a study of cytomegalovirus exposure and HLA in healthy donors. Only in-frame clones appear in the TCRdb table, and some are missing; sequencing was by immunoSEQ multiplex PCR. Of some 88,000 clones in the sample, approximately 96% were seen once. Sequences were obtained from PBMCs. These receptors all stem from a man aged 18-30 years in good health and CMV-seronegative.

The chain links TRBV9 to TRBJ2-7; 7 nucleotides line up with TRBD1. Germline V gene sequence: CDR1 SGDLS, CDR2 YYNGEE. J lost 6 bases, V lost 0 bases, and 9 bases had no gene match. The length of the CDR3 is 15 residues. In nucleotides, the CDR3 is TGTGCCAGCAGCGTAGATGGGGCCACAGGGGCCGAGCAGTACGTC. Translating gives CASSVDGATGAEQYV.

The rearrangement uses TRBV5-1 and TRBJ2-2; a possible D gene is TRBD1 (7 bases). The germline gives CDR1 SGHRS, CDR2 YFSETQ. The V gene lost 0 bases and the J gene lost 3 bases, with 9 bases spanning the gap. The CDR3 has 15 residues. CDR3 in amino acids: CASSLGRGHTGELFF. The DNA of the CDR3 is TGCGCCAGCAGCTTGGGGAGGGGGCACACCGGGGAGCTGTTTTTT.

This clone was seen only once. The chain is built from TRBV28 and TRBJ2-3, with TRBD1 identical over 9 bases. From germline, CDR1 is MDHEN and CDR2 SYDVKM. J gave up 3 bases and V 5 bases, and 9 bases lay outside the gene matches. This CDR3 spans 16 amino acids. The CDR3 loop is CASSAWGTGYTDTQYF. In DNA form, the CDR3 reads TGTGCCAGCAGTGCCTGGGGGACAGGGTATACAGATACGCAGTATTTT. The whole variable domain, filled in from reference TRBV28 and TRBJ2-3, reads DVKVTQSSRYLVKRTGEKVFLECVQDMDHENMFWYRQDPGLGLRLIYFSYDVKMKEKGDIPEGYSVSREKKERFSLILESASTNQTSMYLCASSAWGTGYTDTQYFGPGTRLTVL.

In regard to this clone: At one boundary the junction diverges from the germline segment, which might be a read error. The rearrangement joins TRBV7-9 to TRBJ2-1; 8 positions agree with TRBD1. CDR1 SEHNR and CDR2 FQNEAQ come from the germline V gene (reference sequence). This CDR3 is built from 13 residues. In DNA form, the CDR3 reads TGTGCCAGCAGCGCCCGGGACAGGCCGCTCCCGCTCTTC. Protein sequence: CASSARDRPLPLF.

The rearrangement joins TRBV30 to TRBJ2-3, with 7 bases lining up with TRBD1. This CDR3 region has 15 residues. V was clipped by 7 bases and J by 2 bases; unmatched bases: 12. CDR1 is GTSNPN and CDR2 is SVGIG in the germline V gene (reference sequence). Here the CDR3 reads CAYTRDSKNTDTQYF. CDR3 nucleotide sequence: TGTGCCTACACCCGGGACAGTAAAAACACAGATACGCAGTATTTT.

The chain employs TRBV7-9 and TRBJ2-7, with TRBD2 matching 7 bases. CDR1 is SEHNR and CDR2 is FQNEAQ in the germline V gene (reference sequence). V was pared by 5 bases and J by 6 bases, with 4 bases of the junction left unmatched. This CDR3 contains 12 residues. The DNA for the CDR3 is TGTGCCAGCAGCCGAGGACTAGTCGAGCAGTACGTC. Translating it yields CASSRGLVEQYV.

The chain employs TRBV15 and TRBJ2-1, with TRBD2 identical over 14 bases. Germline V gives CDR1 LNHNV, CDR2 YYDKDF (reference sequence). CDR3 length equals 15 residues. The trim removed 8 bases at V and 8 bases at J, leaving 8 bases unmatched. CDR3 loop: CATVAEGLAGDEQFF. In DNA form, the CDR3 reads TGTGCCACCGTAGCCGAGGGACTAGCGGGAGATGAGCAGTTCTTC.

The chain uses TRBV5-1 and TRBJ2-1; TRBD2 agrees at 9 bases. CDR1 and CDR2 from the germline V gene are SGHRS and YFSETQ. The V gene end was trimmed by 4 bases and the J gene end by 4 bases; junction bases not matched to a gene: 9. CDR3 length: 16 amino acids. CDR3: CASSPAALAGYNEQFF. As DNA, the CDR3 is TGCGCCAGCAGCCCGGCCGCGCTAGCGGGGTACAATGAGCAGTTCTTC.

The chain has TRBV19 and TRBJ2-3; 7 bases are shared with TRBD1. This CDR3 contains 15 residues. Germline V gives CDR1 LNHDA, CDR2 SQIVND (reference sequence). The trim removed 6 bases at V and 2 bases at J, leaving 8 bases unmatched. CDR3 DNA sequence: TGTGCCAGTAGCCGGCAGACAGGGCTCACAGATACGCAGTATTTT. Amino acid sequence: CASSRQTGLTDTQYF.

The J gene is TRBJ1-1, the V gene TRBV28; D is unresolved. CDR1 and CDR2 from the germline V gene are MDHEN and SYDVKM. The CDR3 runs 12 residues. The V gene lost 2 bases and the J gene lost 7 bases, with 8 bases spanning the gap. For the CDR3, the DNA is TGTGCCAGCAGTTTAGTCGGGAATGAAGCTTTCTTT. Translation gives CASSLVGNEAFF.

A single count supports this clone. The rearrangement joins TRBV11-2 to TRBJ2-5, with D possibly matching TRBD1 (5 bases). The germline V and J ends were trimmed by 3 bases and 0 bases, with 14 bases remaining between them. Germline CDR1 reads SGHAT; CDR2 reads FQNNGV. This CDR3 is built from 16 residues. CDR3 DNA: TGTGCCAGCAGCTTCTTTTGGGAACAGGACCAAGAGACCCAGTACTTC. It is translated as CASSFFWEQDQETQYF.

The rearrangement joins TRBV19 to TRBJ1-1, with D uncertain. CDR3 length: 14 amino acids. V shed 3 bases and J shed 2 bases, with 10 bases lying between them. Germline assignment: CDR1 LNHDA and CDR2 SQIVND (reference sequence). CDR3 nucleotide sequence: TGTGCCAGTAGTATCGCGGCCTTAAACACTGAAGCTTTCTTT. This translates into CASSIAALNTEAFF.

The genes are TRBV6-1 and TRBJ2-5, with 9 bases matching TRBD2. Germline assignment: CDR1 MNHNS and CDR2 SASEGT. Trimming removed 3 bases from V and 0 bases from J; junction bases left unmatched: 11. There are 18 residues in the CDR3. CDR3: CASSDIGSGSVYQETQYF. CDR3 sequence (DNA): TGTGCCAGCAGTGATATTGGTAGCGGGAGCGTTTACCAAGAGACCCAGTACTTC.

Comments on this clone: Because the CDR3's place on the DNA is in doubt, the DNA is left out and the CDR3 is given as listed by TCRdb. The chain links TRBV5-6 to TRBJ1-2. The germline V gene has CDR1 SGHDT and CDR2 YYEEEE. Inclusive of both ends, the CDR3 amounts to 14 amino acids. This CDR3 is CASSTSVKYYGYTF.

The chain combines TRBV7-2 with TRBJ2-2; perhaps TRBD2 as D (5 bases). This CDR3 spans 14 amino acids. Germline CDR1 is SGHTA and CDR2 is FQGNSA. The V and J ends lost 2 bases and 5 bases respectively, with 9 bases between them. The CDR3 loop is CASSLLPGTGELFF. DNA of the CDR3: TGTGCCAGCAGCTTACTCCCGGGGACCGGGGAGCTGTTTTTT.

The V call is TRBV6-1, the J call TRBJ1-4; weak D call: TRBD1 (6 bases). Per the germline V gene, CDR1 is MNHNS and CDR2 is SASEGT. The CDR3 contains 17 residues. Trimming removed 0 bases from V and 5 bases from J, with 16 bases in between. The CDR3 loop is CASSEAPGGRVNEKLFF. The CDR3 region has the DNA TGTGCCAGCAGTGAAGCCCCTGGGGGCAGGGTAAATGAAAAACTGTTTTTT.

The chain recombines TRBV28 with TRBJ1-4; possible D gene TRBD1, 6 bases. The germline CDR1 and CDR2 sequences are MDHEN and SYDVKM. Trimming left V 2 bases short and J 8 bases short, with 15 bases between. The CDR3 has 15 residues. The DNA for the CDR3 is TGTGCCAGCAGTTTACTGGGGGCTAGTGGAGAAAAACTGTTTTTT. It codes for CASSLLGASGEKLFF.

The chain uses TRBV5-4 and TRBJ2-3; TRBD1 agrees at 9 bases. The germline gives CDR1 SGHNT, CDR2 YYREEE (reference sequence). The trim removed 4 bases at V and 2 bases at J, leaving 8 bases unmatched. The CDR3 covers 16 residues. The CDR3: CASSPGGTGNTDTQYF. The CDR3 nucleotides read TGTGCCAGCAGCCCTGGAGGGACAGGGAACACAGATACGCAGTATTTT.

V and J are TRBV16 and TRBJ1-1, with TRBD1 matching 11 bases. J was trimmed by 4 bases and V by 4 bases; bases with no gene match: 2. Germline V lookup: CDR1 KGHSY, CDR2 FQNENV. This CDR3 spans 14 amino acids. The CDR3, as DNA: TGTGCCAGCAGCCCCGGACAGGGGGCCACTGAAGCTTTCTTT. It encodes CASSPGQGATEAFF. Full variable domain (outside the CDR3, taken from reference TRBV16 and TRBJ1-1): GEEVAQTPKHLVRGEGQKAKLYCAPIKGHSYVFWYQQVLKNEFKFLISFQNENVFDETGMPKERFSAKCLPNSPCSLEIQATKLEDSAVYFCASSPGQGATEAFFGQGTRLTVV.

V usage is TRBV9 and J usage is TRBJ1-2; the D gene is possibly TRBD1 (6 bases). Trimming removed 0 bases from V and 6 bases from J, with 18 bases in between. Germline V lookup: CDR1 SGDLS, CDR2 YYNGEE. This CDR3 region has 16 residues. The CDR3 sequence: CASSVEGRTDLHGYTF. CDR3 sequence (DNA): TGTGCCAGCAGCGTAGAGGGTCGGACAGACTTGCATGGCTACACCTTC.